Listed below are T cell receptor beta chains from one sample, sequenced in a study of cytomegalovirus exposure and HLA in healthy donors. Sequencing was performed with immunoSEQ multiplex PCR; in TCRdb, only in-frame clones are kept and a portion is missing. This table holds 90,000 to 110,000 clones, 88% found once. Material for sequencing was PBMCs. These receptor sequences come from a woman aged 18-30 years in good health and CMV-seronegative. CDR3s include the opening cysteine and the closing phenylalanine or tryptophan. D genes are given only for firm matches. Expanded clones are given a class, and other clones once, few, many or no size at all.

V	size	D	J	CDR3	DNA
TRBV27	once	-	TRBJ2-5	CASSLSTNGQETQYF	TGTGCCAGCAGTTTATCGACAAACGGCCAAGAGACCCAGTACTTC
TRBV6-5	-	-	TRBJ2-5	CATEATLGGETQYF	TGTGCCACTGAGGCCACCTTAGGTGGAGAGACCCAGTACTTC
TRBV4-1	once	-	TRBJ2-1	CASSQELWGLTEQFF	TGCGCCAGCAGCCAAGAACTATGGGGGCTAACTGAGCAGTTCTTC
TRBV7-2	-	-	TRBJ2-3	CASSAGPRSGTDTQYF	TGTGCCAGCAGCGCCGGTCCCAGGTCGGGCACAGATACGCAGTATTTT
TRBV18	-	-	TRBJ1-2	CASSRGEQGLGYGYTF	TGTGCCAGCTCACGCGGAGAACAGGGCCTTGGCTATGGCTACACCTTC
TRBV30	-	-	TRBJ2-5	CAWNPSGETQYF	TGTGCCTGGAACCCCAGCGGAGAGACCCAGTACTTC
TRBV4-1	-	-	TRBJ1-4	CASSQRPGLPTNEKLFF	TGCGCCAGCAGCCAGAGGCCAGGGCTTCCAACTAATGAAAAACTGTTTTTT
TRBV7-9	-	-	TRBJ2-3	CASSPIGGPDTQYF	TGTGCCAGCAGCCCTATCGGCGGCCCAGATACGCAGTATTTT
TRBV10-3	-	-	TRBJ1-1	CASGPRGEAFF	TGTGCCAGCGGACCTAGGGGGGAAGCTTTCTTT
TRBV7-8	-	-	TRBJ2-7	CASSFRGLAYEQYF	TGTGCCAGCAGCTTCAGAGGCCTAGCCTACGAGCAGTACTTC
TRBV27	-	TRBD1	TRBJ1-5	CASSPITNRGSNQPQHF	TGTGCCAGCAGTCCCATAACAAACAGGGGTAGCAATCAGCCCCAGCATTTT
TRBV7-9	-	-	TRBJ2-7	CASSRPTGYEQYF	TGTGCCAGCAGCCGACCGACAGGCTACGAGCAGTACTTC
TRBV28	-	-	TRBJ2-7	CASSFGGIPYEQYF	TGTGCCAGCAGTTTTGGCGGAATCCCCTACGAGCAGTACTTC
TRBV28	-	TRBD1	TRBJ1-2	CASSNQGAGYGYTF	TGTGCCAGCAGTAATCAGGGGGCGGGCTATGGCTACACCTTC
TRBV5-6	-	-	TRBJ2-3	CASSKGLLDTQYF	TGTGCCAGCAGCAAAGGACTCTTAGATACGCAGTATTTT
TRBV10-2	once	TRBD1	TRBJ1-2	CASSVDRDYITYSNYGYTF	TGCGCCAGCAGTGTAGACAGGGATTATATTACCTACAGTAACTATGGCTACACCTTC
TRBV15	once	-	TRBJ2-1	CATSIRGDEQFF	TGTGCCACCAGCATCAGGGGCGATGAGCAGTTCTTC
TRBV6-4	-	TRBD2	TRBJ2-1	CASSAGGPTDGEQFF	TGTGCCAGCAGTGCGGGAGGGCCAACCGATGGGGAGCAGTTCTTC